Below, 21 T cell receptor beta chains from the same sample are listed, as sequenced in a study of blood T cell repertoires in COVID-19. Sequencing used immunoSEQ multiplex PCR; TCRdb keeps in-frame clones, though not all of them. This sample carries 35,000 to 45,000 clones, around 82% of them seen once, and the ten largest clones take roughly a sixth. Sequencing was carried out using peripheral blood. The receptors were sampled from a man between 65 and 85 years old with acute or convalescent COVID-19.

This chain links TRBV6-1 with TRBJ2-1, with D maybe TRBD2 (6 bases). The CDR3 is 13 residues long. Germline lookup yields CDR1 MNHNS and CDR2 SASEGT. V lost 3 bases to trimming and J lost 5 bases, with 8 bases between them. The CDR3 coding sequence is TGTGCCAGCAGTGATCGCGGGAACAATGAGCAGTTCTTC. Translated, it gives CASSDRGNNEQFF.

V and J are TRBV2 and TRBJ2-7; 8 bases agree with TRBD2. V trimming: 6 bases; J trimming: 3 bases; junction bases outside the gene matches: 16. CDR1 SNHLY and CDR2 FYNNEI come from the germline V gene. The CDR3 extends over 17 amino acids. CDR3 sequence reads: CASRALKERERIYEQYF. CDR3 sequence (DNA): TGTGCCAGCAGGGCTCTAAAGGAGCGGGAGAGAATCTACGAGCAGTACTTC.

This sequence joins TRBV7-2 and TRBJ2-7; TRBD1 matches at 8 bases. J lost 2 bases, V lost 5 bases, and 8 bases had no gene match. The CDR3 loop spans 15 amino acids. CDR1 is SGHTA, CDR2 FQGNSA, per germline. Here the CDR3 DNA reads TGTGCCAGCAGCCCAGCTGGGACAGGTACCTACGAGCAGTACTTC. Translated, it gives CASSPAGTGTYEQYF.

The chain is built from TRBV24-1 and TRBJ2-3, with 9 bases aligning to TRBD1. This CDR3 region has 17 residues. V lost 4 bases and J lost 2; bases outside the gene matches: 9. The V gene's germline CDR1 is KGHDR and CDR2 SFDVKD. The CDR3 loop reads CATSDETGTGTTDTQYF. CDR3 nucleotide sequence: TGTGCCACCAGTGACGAGACCGGGACAGGGACCACAGATACGCAGTATTTT.

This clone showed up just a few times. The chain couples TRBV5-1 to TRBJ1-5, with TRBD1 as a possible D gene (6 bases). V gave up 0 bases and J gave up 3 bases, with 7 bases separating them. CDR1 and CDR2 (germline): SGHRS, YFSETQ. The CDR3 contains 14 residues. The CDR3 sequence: CASSLAGDNQPQHF. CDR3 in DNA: TGCGCCAGCAGCTTGGCAGGGGACAATCAGCCCCAGCATTTT. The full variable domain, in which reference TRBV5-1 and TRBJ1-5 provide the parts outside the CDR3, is KAGVTQTPRYLIKTRGQQVTLSCSPISGHRSVSWYQQTPGQGLQFLFEYFSETQRNKGNFPGRFSGRQFSNSRSEMNVSTLELGDSALYLCASSLAGDNQPQHFGDGTRLSIL.

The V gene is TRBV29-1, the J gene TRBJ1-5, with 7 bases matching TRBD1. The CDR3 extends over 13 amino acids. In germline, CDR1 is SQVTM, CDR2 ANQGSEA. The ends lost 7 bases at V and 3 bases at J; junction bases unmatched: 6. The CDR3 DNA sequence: TGCAGCGCTAAGACAGGGAACAATCAGCCCCAGCATTTT. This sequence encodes CSAKTGNNQPQHF.

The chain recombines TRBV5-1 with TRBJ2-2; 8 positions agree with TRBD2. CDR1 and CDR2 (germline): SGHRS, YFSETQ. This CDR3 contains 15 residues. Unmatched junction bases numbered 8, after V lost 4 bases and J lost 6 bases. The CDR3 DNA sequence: TGCGCCAGCAGCGGTTTACTAGCGGAGGCCGGGGAGCTGTTTTTT. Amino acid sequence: CASSGLLAEAGELFF.

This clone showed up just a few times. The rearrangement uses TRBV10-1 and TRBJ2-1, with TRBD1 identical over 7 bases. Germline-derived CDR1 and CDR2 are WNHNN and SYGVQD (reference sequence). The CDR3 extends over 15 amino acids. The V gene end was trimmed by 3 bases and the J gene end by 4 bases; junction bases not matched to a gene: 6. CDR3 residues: CASSEGGNQYNEQFF. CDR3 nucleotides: TGCGCCAGCAGTGAAGGGGGCAACCAATACAATGAGCAGTTCTTC.

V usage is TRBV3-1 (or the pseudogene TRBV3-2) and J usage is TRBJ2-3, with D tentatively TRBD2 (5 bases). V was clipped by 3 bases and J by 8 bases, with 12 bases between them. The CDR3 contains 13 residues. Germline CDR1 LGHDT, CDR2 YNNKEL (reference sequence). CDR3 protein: CASSQIEEGTQYF. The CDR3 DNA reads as TGTGCCAGCAGCCAGATCGAAGAGGGTACGCAGTATTTT.

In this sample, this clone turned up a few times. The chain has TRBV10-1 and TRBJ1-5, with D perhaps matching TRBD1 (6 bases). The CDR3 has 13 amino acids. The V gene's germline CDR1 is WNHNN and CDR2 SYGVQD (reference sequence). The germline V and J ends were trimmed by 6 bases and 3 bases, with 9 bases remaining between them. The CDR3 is CASRHRANQPQHF. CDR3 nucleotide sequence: TGCGCCAGCAGGCACAGGGCCAATCAGCCCCAGCATTTT.

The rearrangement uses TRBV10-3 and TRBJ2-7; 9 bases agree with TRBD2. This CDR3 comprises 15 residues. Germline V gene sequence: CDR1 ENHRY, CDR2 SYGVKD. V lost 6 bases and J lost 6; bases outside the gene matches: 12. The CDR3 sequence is CAIREAPGTSSEQYF. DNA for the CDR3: TGTGCCATCAGGGAGGCACCCGGGACTAGCTCCGAGCAGTACTTC.

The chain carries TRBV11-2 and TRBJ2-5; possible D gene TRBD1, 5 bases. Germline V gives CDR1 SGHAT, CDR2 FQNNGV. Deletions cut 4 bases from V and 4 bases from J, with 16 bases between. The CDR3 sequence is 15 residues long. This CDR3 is CASSYQAGQIETQYF. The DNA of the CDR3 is TGTGCCAGCAGCTACCAGGCAGGGCAGATAGAGACCCAGTACTTC.

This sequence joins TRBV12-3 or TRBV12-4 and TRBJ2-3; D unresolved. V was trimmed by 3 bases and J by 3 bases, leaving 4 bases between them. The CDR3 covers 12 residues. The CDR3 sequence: CASSFLTDTQYF. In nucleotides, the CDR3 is TGTGCCAGCAGTTTTCTTACAGATACGCAGTATTTT.

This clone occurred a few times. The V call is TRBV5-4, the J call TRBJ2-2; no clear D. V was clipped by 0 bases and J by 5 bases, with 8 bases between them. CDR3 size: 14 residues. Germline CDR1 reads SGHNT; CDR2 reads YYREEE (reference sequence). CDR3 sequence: CASSLGRGTGELFF. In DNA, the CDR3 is TGTGCCAGCAGCTTGGGGAGAGGAACCGGGGAGCTGTTTTTT.

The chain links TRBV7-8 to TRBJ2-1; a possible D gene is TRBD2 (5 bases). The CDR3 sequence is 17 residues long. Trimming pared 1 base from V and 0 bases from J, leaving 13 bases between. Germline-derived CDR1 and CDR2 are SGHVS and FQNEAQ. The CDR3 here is CASSLGTATISYNEQFF. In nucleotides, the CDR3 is TGTGCCAGCAGCTTAGGCACGGCGACTATCTCCTACAATGAGCAGTTCTTC.

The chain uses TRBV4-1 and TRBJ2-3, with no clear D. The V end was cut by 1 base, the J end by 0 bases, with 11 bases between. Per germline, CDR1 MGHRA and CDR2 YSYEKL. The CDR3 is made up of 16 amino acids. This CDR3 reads CASSQVNLVSTDTQYF. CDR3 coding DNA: TGCGCCAGCAGCCAAGTTAACCTAGTCAGCACAGATACGCAGTATTTT.

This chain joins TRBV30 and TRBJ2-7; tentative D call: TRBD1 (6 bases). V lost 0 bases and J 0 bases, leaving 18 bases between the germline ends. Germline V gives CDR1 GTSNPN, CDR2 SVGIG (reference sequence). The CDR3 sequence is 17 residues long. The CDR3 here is CAWSVRPTGLHSYEQYF. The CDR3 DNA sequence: TGTGCCTGGAGTGTACGCCCAACAGGGCTACACTCCTACGAGCAGTACTTC.

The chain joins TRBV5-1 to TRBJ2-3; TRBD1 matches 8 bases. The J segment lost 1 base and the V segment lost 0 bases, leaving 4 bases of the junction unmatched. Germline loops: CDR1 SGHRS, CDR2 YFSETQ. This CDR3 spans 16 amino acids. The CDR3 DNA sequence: TGCGCCAGCAGCTTGGTGCCGGACAGGGGCACAGATACGCAGTATTTT. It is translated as CASSLVPDRGTDTQYF.

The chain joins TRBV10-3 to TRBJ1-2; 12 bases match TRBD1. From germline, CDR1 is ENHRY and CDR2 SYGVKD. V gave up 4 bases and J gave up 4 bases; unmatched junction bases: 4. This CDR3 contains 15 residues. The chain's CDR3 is CAISAGQGASYGYTF. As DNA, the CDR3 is TGTGCCATCAGTGCGGGACAGGGGGCGAGCTATGGCTACACCTTC.

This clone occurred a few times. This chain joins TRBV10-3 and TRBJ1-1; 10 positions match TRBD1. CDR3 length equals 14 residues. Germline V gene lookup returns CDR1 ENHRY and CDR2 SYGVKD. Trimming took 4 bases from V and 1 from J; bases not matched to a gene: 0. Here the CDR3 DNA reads TGTGCCATCAGTGGGACAGGGGGGAACACTGAAGCTTTCTTT. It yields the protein CAISGTGGNTEAFF.

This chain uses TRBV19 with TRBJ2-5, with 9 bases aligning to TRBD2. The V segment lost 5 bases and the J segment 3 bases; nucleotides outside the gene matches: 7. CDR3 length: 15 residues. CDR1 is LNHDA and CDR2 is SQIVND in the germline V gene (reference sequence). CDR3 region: CASSLTSGSKETQYF. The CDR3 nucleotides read TGTGCCAGTAGTCTGACTAGCGGATCTAAAGAGACCCAGTACTTC. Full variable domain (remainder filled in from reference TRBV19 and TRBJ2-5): DGGITQSPKYLFRKEGQNVTLSCEQNLNHDAMYWYRQDPGQGLRLIYYSQIVNDFQKGDIAEGYSVSREKKESFPLTVTSAQKNPTAFYLCASSLTSGSKETQYFGPGTRLLVL.